The text below deals with one TCR beta chain. The target antigen is unknown. This CDR3 is 16 amino acids long. Trimming shortened V by 5 bases and J by 6 bases, and 19 bases separated the two germline ends. Germline CDR1 reads SGHTA; CDR2 reads FQGNSA. TCR beta VDJ and CDR3 were profiled, and genomic DNA was the template. Each CDR3 protein is one row after TCRdb ran MiXCR on the reads. Of 150,000 to 200,000 distinct CDR3 sequences listed, 40% to 50% are singletons. The data belong to a study of CD8+CD57+ T cells in acquired aplastic anemia. Turning to the study itself: Mean DNA quantity obtained from sorted CD4+ and CD8+ cells was 3 to 3.5 ug.

Only patients with CD8+CD57+ cell expansion on flow cytometry were chosen for sequencing. Severe acquired aplastic anemia was the diagnosis recorded for all patients. Study-wide results and caveats: CD8+ Simpson's diversity did not differ significantly between patients and controls. Patients shared 25 to 30 CD8+ CDR3 sequences with controls.

The specimen sequenced was sorted CD4+, CD8+, or CD8+CD57+ T cells (not recorded which) from PBMCs. V and J are TRBV7-2 and TRBJ1-4; no clear D. The sequence was collected from a human donor with aplastic anemia. The CDR3 nucleotides are TGTGCCAGCAGCCCCGGCCCGTCATCCGACGATGAAAAACTGTTTTTT. Residues: CASSPGPSSDDEKLFF.